A single sample is the source of the 21 T cell receptor beta chains below, sequenced in a study of shared clonotypes between healthy human individuals. The assay was immunoSEQ multiplex PCR, and TCRdb's table has in-frame clones only and misses some. This sample carries millions of clones, roughly 92% of them seen once, and the ten largest clones take under 0.15%. The sequencing sample was made of naive CD4+ T cells sorted from blood. Stated subset: CD45RA+ positively selected. All receptors derive from a young man in good health.

The V gene is TRBV10-3, the J gene TRBJ2-3; TRBD2 matches at 8 bases. The trim removed 6 bases at V and 1 base at J, leaving 6 bases unmatched. The CDR3 is 15 amino acids. Germline values: CDR1 ENHRY, CDR2 SYGVKD. The CDR3 protein is CAISSGTSGTDTQYF. The DNA of the CDR3 is TGTGCCATCAGCTCCGGGACTAGTGGCACAGATACGCAGTATTTT.

V and J are TRBV6-1 and TRBJ2-7; 7 positions agree with TRBD1. The CDR3 has 15 residues. Germline lookup yields CDR1 MNHNS and CDR2 SASEGT. The V gene end was trimmed by 4 bases and the J gene end by 1 base; junction bases not matched to a gene: 7. The CDR3 loop reads CASSVTGTASYEQYF. The CDR3 region has the DNA TGTGCCAGCAGTGTAACCGGGACAGCATCCTACGAGCAGTACTTC.

V is TRBV6-1 and J is TRBJ2-1; no clear D. The V gene lost 3 bases and the J gene lost 9 bases, with 15 bases spanning the gap. The CDR3 extends over 14 amino acids. Germline CDR1 reads MNHNS; CDR2 reads SASEGT. The CDR3 loop reads CASSDEPNLSEQFF. Written as DNA, the CDR3 is TGTGCCAGCAGTGACGAGCCTAATCTAAGTGAGCAGTTCTTC.

CDR3 coding DNA: TGCGCCAGCAGCCAAGCTCTCAGGCCGGAGACCCAGTACTTC. Amino acid sequence: CASSQALRPETQYF. The chain has TRBV4-1 and TRBJ2-5; no reliable D call. The CDR3 is 14 residues long. Trimming took off 1 base at V and 5 bases at J, with 11 bases between the two ends. The germline gives CDR1 MGHRA, CDR2 YSYEKL.

The chain links TRBV6-1 to TRBJ1-2, with a tentative D call TRBD1 (5 bases). The germline CDR1 and CDR2 sequences are MNHNS and SASEGT. The CDR3 runs 15 residues. The germline V and J ends were trimmed by 3 bases and 3 bases, with 14 bases remaining between them. CDR3: CASSDVPGGDYGYTF. The DNA for the CDR3 is TGTGCCAGCAGTGACGTTCCGGGGGGGGACTATGGCTACACCTTC.

V and J are TRBV19 and TRBJ2-1, with D unclear. Germline V lookup: CDR1 LNHDA, CDR2 SQIVND (reference sequence). The CDR3 has 15 amino acids. V shed 4 bases and J shed 0 bases, with 10 bases lying between them. The CDR3 reads CASSSLASSYNEQFF. CDR3 coding DNA: TGTGCCAGTAGTAGCTTAGCAAGCTCCTACAATGAGCAGTTCTTC.

V usage is TRBV28 and J usage is TRBJ1-5, with 7 bases matching TRBD1. J gave up 6 bases and V 3 bases, and 5 bases lay outside the gene matches. The length of the CDR3 is 14 residues. CDR1 is MDHEN, CDR2 SYDVKM, per germline. CDR3 loop: CASSLDRTAQPQHF. CDR3 nucleotide sequence: TGTGCCAGCAGTTTGGACAGGACGGCTCAGCCCCAGCATTTT. The full variable domain, its missing parts supplied by reference TRBV28 and TRBJ1-5, is DVKVTQSSRYLVKRTGEKVFLECVQDMDHENMFWYRQDPGLGLRLIYFSYDVKMKEKGDIPEGYSVSREKKERFSLILESASTNQTSMYLCASSLDRTAQPQHFGDGTRLSIL.

This sequence joins TRBV7-2 and TRBJ2-4, with TRBD2 matching 7 bases. With 5 bases clipped from V and 3 bases from J, the junction kept 10 bases outside the gene matches. Per germline, CDR1 SGHTA and CDR2 FQGNSA. This CDR3 has 16 amino acids. The chain's CDR3 is CASSPVSSGGKNIQYF. Written as DNA, the CDR3 is TGTGCCAGCAGCCCGGTCTCTAGCGGAGGCAAAAACATTCAGTACTTC.

The rearrangement uses TRBV5-1 and TRBJ2-1, with TRBD1 matching 9 bases. The CDR3 covers 16 residues. Germline V gene data show CDR1 as SGHRS and CDR2 as YFSETQ. The trim removed 0 bases at V and 10 bases at J, leaving 11 bases unmatched. The CDR3 sequence: CASSLAEQGAYGEQFF. The CDR3 region has the DNA TGCGCCAGCAGCTTGGCCGAACAGGGGGCTTACGGGGAGCAGTTCTTC.

CDR3 sequence (DNA): TGTGCCAGCAGTTTGCTGTATAACACAGATACGCAGTATTTT. Its translation is CASSLLYNTDTQYF. The rearrangement links TRBV6-5 to TRBJ2-3, with no clear D. Germline values: CDR1 MNHEY, CDR2 SVGAGI. The CDR3 sequence is 14 residues long. The ends were cut back, 4 bases at V and 2 bases at J, with 10 bases in the middle.

The chain uses TRBV7-9 and TRBJ2-3; 10 bases map to TRBD2. This CDR3 contains 15 residues. Trimming removed 6 bases from V and 0 bases from J; junction bases left unmatched: 3. The germline V gene encodes CDR1 SEHNR and CDR2 FQNEAQ (reference sequence). CDR3 protein: CASSELAGSTDTQYF. The CDR3 DNA reads as TGTGCCAGCAGTGAACTAGCGGGGAGCACAGATACGCAGTATTTT.

The rearrangement joins TRBV6-5 to TRBJ1-5; tentative D call: TRBD1 (6 bases). V dropped 6 bases and J dropped 3 bases, with 9 bases sitting between them. Germline V gene lookup returns CDR1 MNHEY and CDR2 SVGAGI. CDR3 length: 13 amino acids. CDR3 amino acids: CASRGGYNQPQHF. CDR3 DNA: TGTGCCAGCAGAGGGGGGTACAATCAGCCCCAGCATTTT.

This chain joins TRBV30 and TRBJ1-4; unclear D gene. The germline gives CDR1 GTSNPN, CDR2 SVGIG (reference sequence). The V and J ends lost 3 bases and 8 bases respectively, with 16 bases between them. This CDR3 has 14 residues. The CDR3 DNA reads TGTGCCTGGAGCCCCGGGGAGCTGAACGAAAAACTGTTTTTT. Encoded protein: CAWSPGELNEKLFF.

The chain employs TRBV7-9 and TRBJ2-5, with D maybe TRBD1 (6 bases). V was cut by 2 bases and J by 5 bases, with 18 bases left in between. From germline, CDR1 is SEHNR and CDR2 FQNEAQ (reference sequence). The CDR3 contains 16 residues. The CDR3 loop is CASSLLTPITGETQYF. CDR3 coding DNA: TGTGCCAGCAGCTTACTAACACCTATTACAGGGGAGACCCAGTACTTC.

The genes are TRBV28 and TRBJ2-3; D is perhaps TRBD2 (5 bases). The CDR3 runs to 13 residues. Between the trimmed V and J ends, which lost 5 bases and 4 bases, there was a span of 10 bases. Germline-derived CDR1 and CDR2 are MDHEN and SYDVKM. CDR3 coding DNA: TGTGCCAGCAGTCTGGACTTCCCAGATACGCAGTATTTT. Translation gives CASSLDFPDTQYF.

The V gene is TRBV6-5, the J gene TRBJ2-5, with 9 bases matching TRBD1. CDR3 length: 14 amino acids. V lost 8 bases and J lost 4; bases outside the gene matches: 8. In germline, CDR1 is MNHEY, CDR2 SVGAGI. CDR3 nucleotide sequence: TGTGCCAGCTCCGGGACAGGGTTTGGAGAGACCCAGTACTTC. Translated: CASSGTGFGETQYF.

J is TRBJ2-7 and V is TRBV27, with a possible D match to TRBD2 (5 bases). Trimming pared 7 bases from V and 10 bases from J, leaving 26 bases between. Looked up from germline, CDR1 is MNHEY and CDR2 is SMNVEV (reference sequence). This CDR3 spans 15 amino acids. The CDR3 DNA reads as TGTGCCAGCACCCCGTTAGGGCACCCTACGAGGGTCCAGTACTTC. This sequence encodes CASTPLGHPTRVQYF.

The genes are TRBV6-5 and TRBJ2-2; D gene uncertain. CDR1 is MNHEY and CDR2 is SVGAGI in the germline V gene. This CDR3 contains 13 residues. V was trimmed by 4 bases and J by 4 bases, leaving 7 bases between them. The CDR3 DNA is TGTGCCAGCAGTTCCGCCGTCACCGGGGAGCTGTTTTTT. It specifies CASSSAVTGELFF.

The chain combines TRBV14 with TRBJ1-5, with unresolved D. V shed 8 bases and J shed 4 bases, with 21 bases lying between them. Germline V gene data show CDR1 as SGHDN and CDR2 as FVKESK. The CDR3 has 16 residues. CDR3 nucleotide sequence: TGTGCCAGCCTACCTACCTCCGGGCCTCGAAATCAGCCCCAGCATTTT. Translation gives CASLPTSGPRNQPQHF.

This clone turned up a few times. CDR3 sequence (DNA): TGTGCCAGCCAGGGTTATGGCTACACCTTC. Translation gives CASQGYGYTF. This sequence joins TRBV7-9 and TRBJ1-2; possibly TRBD1 for D (5 bases). The V and J ends lost 8 bases and 5 bases respectively, with 6 bases between them. Germline lookup yields CDR1 SEHNR and CDR2 FQNEAQ (reference sequence). The CDR3 runs to 10 residues.

V usage is TRBV13 and J usage is TRBJ1-2, with 7 nucleotides matching TRBD1. The CDR3 runs to 16 residues. V shed 3 bases and J 0 bases; nucleotides not matched to a gene: 7. Germline V gene sequence: CDR1 PRHDT, CDR2 FYEKMQ (reference sequence). Written as DNA, the CDR3 is TGTGCCAGCAGCTTTCTAACCGGGACAGCTAACTATGGCTACACCTTC. It yields the protein CASSFLTGTANYGYTF.